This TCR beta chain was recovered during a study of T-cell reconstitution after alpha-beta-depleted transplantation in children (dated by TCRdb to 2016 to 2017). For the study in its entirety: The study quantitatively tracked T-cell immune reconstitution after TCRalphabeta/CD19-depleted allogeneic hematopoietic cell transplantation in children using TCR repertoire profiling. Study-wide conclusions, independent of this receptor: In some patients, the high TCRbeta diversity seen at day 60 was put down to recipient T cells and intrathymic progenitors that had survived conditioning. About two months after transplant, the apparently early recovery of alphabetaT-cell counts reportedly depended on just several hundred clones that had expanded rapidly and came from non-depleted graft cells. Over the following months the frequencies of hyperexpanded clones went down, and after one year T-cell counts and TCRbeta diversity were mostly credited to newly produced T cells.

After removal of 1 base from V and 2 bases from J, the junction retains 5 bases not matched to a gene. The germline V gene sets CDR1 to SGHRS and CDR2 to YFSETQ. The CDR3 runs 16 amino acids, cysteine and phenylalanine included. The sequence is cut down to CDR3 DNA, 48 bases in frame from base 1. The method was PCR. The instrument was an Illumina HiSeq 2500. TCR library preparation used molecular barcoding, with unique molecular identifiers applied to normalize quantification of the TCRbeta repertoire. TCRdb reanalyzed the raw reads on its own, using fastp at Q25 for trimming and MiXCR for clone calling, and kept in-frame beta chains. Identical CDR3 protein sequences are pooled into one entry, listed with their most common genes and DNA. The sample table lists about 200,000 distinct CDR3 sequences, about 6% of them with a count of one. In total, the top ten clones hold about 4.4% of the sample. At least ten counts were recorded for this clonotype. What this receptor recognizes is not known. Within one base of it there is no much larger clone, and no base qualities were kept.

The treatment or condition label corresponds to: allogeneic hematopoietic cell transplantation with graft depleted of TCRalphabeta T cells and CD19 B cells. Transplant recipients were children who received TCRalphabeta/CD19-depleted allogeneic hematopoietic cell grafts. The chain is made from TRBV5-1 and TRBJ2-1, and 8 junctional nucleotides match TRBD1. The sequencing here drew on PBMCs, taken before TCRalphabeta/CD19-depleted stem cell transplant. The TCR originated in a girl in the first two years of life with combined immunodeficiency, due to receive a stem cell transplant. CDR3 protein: CASSLFTDRAYNEQFF. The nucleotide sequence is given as TGCGCCAGCAGCTTGTTCACGGACAGGGCCTACAATGAGCAGTTCTTC.